These 6 T cell receptor beta chains came from one sample sequenced in a study of CD8 T cell repertoires and HIV-1 epitope variants. Libraries were prepared by immunoSEQ multiplex PCR; TCRdb keeps only in-frame clonotypes and omits some of them. The repertoire holds roughly 5,000 clones, with over 50% as singletons. The antigens of these receptors remain unknown. The sample taken for sequencing was cultured CD8+ T cells derived from PBMCs. The receptors were sampled from a male donor with HIV.

CDR3 DNA: TGTGCCAGCAGCGAAAGGACTGAAGCTTTCTTT. Translated, it gives CASSERTEAFF. The chain couples TRBV21-1 to TRBJ1-1. TRBV21-1 is shown as a pseudogene. This CDR3 is 11 amino acids long.

This chain joins TRBV13 and TRBJ2-7; D unresolved. The V gene lost 5 bases and the J gene lost 7 bases, with 9 bases spanning the gap. The CDR3 runs 11 residues. Germline V gene lookup returns CDR1 PRHDT and CDR2 FYEKMQ (reference sequence). CDR3 sequence: CASSLNLEQYF. In nucleotides, the CDR3 is TGTGCCAGCAGCCTGAACCTAGAGCAGTACTTC.

The J gene is TRBJ2-7, the V gene TRBV4-1; 7 nucleotides line up with TRBD1. The CDR3 contains 13 residues. The germline gives CDR1 MGHRA, CDR2 YSYEKL. Trimming cost V 4 bases and J 1 base; bases outside gene matches: 1. The CDR3 DNA sequence: TGCGCCAGCAGCCCGGGACAGTCCTACGAGCAGTACTTC. As protein: CASSPGQSYEQYF.

This clone showed up just a few times. The V gene is TRBV5-1, the J gene TRBJ2-5; 11 bases align to TRBD2. V lost 0 bases and J lost 2; bases outside the gene matches: 3. This CDR3 has 16 residues. Germline V CDR1 and CDR2: SGHRS, YFSETQ. CDR3 nucleotides: TGCGCCAGCAGCTTGGGGGGACTAGCGGTACAAGAGACCCAGTACTTC. Translating it yields CASSLGGLAVQETQYF. The complete variable domain, with remaining parts taken from reference TRBV5-1 and TRBJ2-5, reads KAGVTQTPRYLIKTRGQQVTLSCSPISGHRSVSWYQQTPGQGLQFLFEYFSETQRNKGNFPGRFSGRQFSNSRSEMNVSTLELGDSALYLCASSLGGLAVQETQYFGPGTRLLVL.

V usage is TRBV6-6 and J usage is TRBJ1-1; weak D call: TRBD1 (6 bases). In germline, CDR1 is MNHNY, CDR2 SVGAGI (reference sequence). There are 13 residues in the CDR3. Trimming removed 5 bases at V and 1 base at J, with 8 bases between. The CDR3 sequence is CASSRQENTEAFF. The CDR3 DNA sequence: TGTGCCAGCAGTAGACAGGAGAACACTGAAGCTTTCTTT.

The chain uses TRBV14 and TRBJ2-1; 10 nucleotides match TRBD2. There are 15 residues in the CDR3. Per the germline V gene, CDR1 is SGHDN and CDR2 is FVKESK. With 0 bases clipped from V and 8 bases from J, the junction kept 4 bases outside the gene matches. This CDR3 reads CASSQDISGGYEQFF. CDR3 nucleotides: TGTGCCAGCAGCCAAGATATTAGCGGGGGGTATGAGCAGTTCTTC. Full variable domain (rest looked up from reference TRBV14 and TRBJ2-1): EAGVTQFPSHSVIEKGQTVTLRCDPISGHDNLYWYRRVMGKEIKFLLHFVKESKQDESGMPNNRFLAERTGGTYSTLKVQPAELEDSGVYFCASSQDISGGYEQFFGPGTRLTVL.